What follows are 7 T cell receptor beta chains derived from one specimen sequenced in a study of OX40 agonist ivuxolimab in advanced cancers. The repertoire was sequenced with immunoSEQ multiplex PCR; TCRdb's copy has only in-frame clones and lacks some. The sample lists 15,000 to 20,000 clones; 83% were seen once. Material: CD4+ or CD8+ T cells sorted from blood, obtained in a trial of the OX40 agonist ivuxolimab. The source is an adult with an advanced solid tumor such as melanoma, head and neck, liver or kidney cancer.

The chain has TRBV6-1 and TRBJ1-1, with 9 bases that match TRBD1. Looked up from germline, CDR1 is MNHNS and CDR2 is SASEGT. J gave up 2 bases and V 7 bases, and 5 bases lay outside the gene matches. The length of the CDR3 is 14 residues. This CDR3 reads CASNDRGENTEAFF. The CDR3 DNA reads TGTGCCAGCAACGACAGGGGGGAAAACACTGAAGCTTTCTTT.

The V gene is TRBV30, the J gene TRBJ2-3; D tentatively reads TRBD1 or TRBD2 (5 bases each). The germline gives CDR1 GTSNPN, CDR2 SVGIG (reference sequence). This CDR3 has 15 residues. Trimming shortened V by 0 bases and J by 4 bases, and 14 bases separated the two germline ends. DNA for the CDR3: TGTGCCTGGAGTGTACCAGGGTCGAGGGCAGATACGCAGTATTTT. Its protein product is CAWSVPGSRADTQYF.

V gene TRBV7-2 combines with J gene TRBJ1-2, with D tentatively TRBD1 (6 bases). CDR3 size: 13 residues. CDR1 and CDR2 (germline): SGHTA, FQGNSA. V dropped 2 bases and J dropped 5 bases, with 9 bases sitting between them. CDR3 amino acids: CASSLQGWYGYTF. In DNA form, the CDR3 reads TGTGCCAGCAGCTTACAGGGGTGGTATGGCTACACCTTC.

The CDR3 DNA follows: TGTGCCAGCAGTTCGTCCGGGACGGTTACCTACGAGCAGTACTTC. This translates into CASSSSGTVTYEQYF. This rearrangement joins TRBV27 to TRBJ2-7, with D perhaps assigned TRBD1 or TRBD2 (5 bases each). CDR3 length: 15 amino acids. V lost 4 bases to trimming and J lost 2 bases, with 15 bases between them. Germline lookup yields CDR1 MNHEY and CDR2 SMNVEV (reference sequence).

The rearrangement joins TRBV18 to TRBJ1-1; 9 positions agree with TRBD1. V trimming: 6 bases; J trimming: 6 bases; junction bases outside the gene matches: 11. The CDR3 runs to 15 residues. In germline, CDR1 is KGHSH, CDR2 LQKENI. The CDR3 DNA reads TGTGCCAGCTCGCCCAGGGGGACAGGGTGGGCTGAAGCTTTCTTT. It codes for CASSPRGTGWAEAFF.

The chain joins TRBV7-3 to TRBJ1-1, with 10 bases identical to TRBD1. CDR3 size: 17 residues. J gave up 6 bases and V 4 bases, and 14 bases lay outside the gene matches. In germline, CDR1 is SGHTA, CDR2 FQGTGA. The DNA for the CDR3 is TGTGCCAGCAGCTCAACCAGTGGACAGGGGGGTAAGGCTGAAGCTTTCTTT. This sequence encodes CASSSTSGQGGKAEAFF.

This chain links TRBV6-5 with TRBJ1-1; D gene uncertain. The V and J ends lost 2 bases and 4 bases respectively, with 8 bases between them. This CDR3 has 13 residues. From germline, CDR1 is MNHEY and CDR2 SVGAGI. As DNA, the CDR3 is TGTGCCAGCAGTTACCTGGGAGGCACTGAAGCTTTCTTT. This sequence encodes CASSYLGGTEAFF.